These 15 T cell receptor beta chains were all obtained from the same sample, sequenced in a study of blood T cell repertoires in COVID-19. The table came from immunoSEQ multiplex PCR; TCRdb's copy has only in-frame clones and leaves some out. The table lists 65,000 to 90,000 clones, about 86% of them singletons. Material for sequencing was peripheral blood. Receptors were obtained from a woman older than 75 in a cohort sampled during active or convalescent COVID-19.

The V gene is TRBV4-2, the J gene TRBJ2-5, with a weak D call TRBD2 (5 bases). V lost 0 bases and J lost 5, with 10 bases in between. This CDR3 is 14 amino acids long. Germline V lookup: CDR1 LGHNA, CDR2 YNFKEQ. The CDR3 loop is CASSQDERGETQYF. The CDR3 nucleotides are TGTGCCAGCAGCCAAGATGAACGAGGGGAGACCCAGTACTTC.

The CDR3: CATSRDLAGGRNQPQHF. CDR3 sequence (DNA): TGTGCCACCAGCAGAGATCTTGCAGGAGGGCGCAATCAGCCCCAGCATTTT. The chain combines TRBV15 with TRBJ1-5; D remains ambiguous. The CDR3 is 17 residues long. The V gene lost 0 bases and the J gene lost 2 bases, with 14 bases spanning the gap. Germline V gene lookup returns CDR1 LNHNV and CDR2 YYDKDF (reference sequence). Together with reference TRBV15 and TRBJ1-5, the CDR3 gives the full variable domain: DAMVIQNPRYQVTQFGKPVTLSCSQTLNHNVMYWYQQKSSQAPKLLFHYYDKDFNNEADTPDNFQSRRPNTSFCFLDIRSPGLGDTAMYLCATSRDLAGGRNQPQHFGDGTRLSIL.

In DNA, the CDR3 is TGTGCCAGCAGGCTTACAGGGTATGTCAATCAGCCCCAGCATTTT. Translating gives CASRLTGYVNQPQHF. The V call is TRBV6-5, the J call TRBJ1-5; TRBD1 is a possible D gene (6 bases). CDR1 is MNHEY, CDR2 SVGAGI, per germline. The CDR3 covers 15 residues. Trimming shortened V by 6 bases and J by 3 bases, and 15 bases separated the two germline ends.

CDR3 protein: CASVGGDRGQPQHF. CDR3 nucleotide sequence: TGTGCCAGCGTCGGTGGGGACAGGGGCCAGCCCCAGCATTTT. The V call is TRBV6-5, the J call TRBJ1-5, with 10 bases fitting TRBD1. Trimming cost V 8 bases and J 7 bases; bases outside gene matches: 8. The CDR3 totals 14 residues. Germline CDR1 MNHEY, CDR2 SVGAGI.

The V gene is TRBV28, the J gene TRBJ2-4, with 9 bases identical to TRBD2. The J segment lost 3 bases and the V segment lost 3 bases, leaving 15 bases of the junction unmatched. Germline V gene data show CDR1 as MDHEN and CDR2 as SYDVKM. The CDR3 contains 19 residues. CDR3 in DNA: TGTGCCAGCAGTTTTTTCGGTGGGTTAGCGGGAGAGATCAAAAACATTCAGTACTTC. Encoded protein: CASSFFGGLAGEIKNIQYF.

The chain recombines TRBV30 with TRBJ1-2; D may be TRBD1 (5 bases). The CDR3 runs to 17 residues. Germline V CDR1 and CDR2: GTSNPN, SVGIG (reference sequence). Trimming removed 5 bases from V and 1 base from J, with 23 bases in between. In nucleotides, the CDR3 is TGTGCCTGGGAACCTCGGATTACAGGCCGAATTAACTATGGCTACACCTTC. Protein: CAWEPRITGRINYGYTF.

The chain is built from TRBV5-1 and TRBJ2-7; TRBD2 matches at 8 bases. The CDR3 totals 18 residues. The V segment lost 7 bases and the J segment 3 bases; nucleotides outside the gene matches: 21. Per the germline V gene, CDR1 is SGHRS and CDR2 is YFSETQ. Here the CDR3 DNA reads TGCGCCAGCTCCCCCTCCCGTGAACTAGCGGTAAAAAACTACGAGCAGTACTTC. It translates to CASSPSRELAVKNYEQYF. The whole variable domain, remainder taken from reference TRBV5-1 and TRBJ2-7, is KAGVTQTPRYLIKTRGQQVTLSCSPISGHRSVSWYQQTPGQGLQFLFEYFSETQRNKGNFPGRFSGRQFSNSRSEMNVSTLELGDSALYLCASSPSRELAVKNYEQYFGPGTRLTVT.

The rearrangement joins TRBV10-3 to TRBJ1-2, with 7 bases fitting TRBD1. Germline trimming cut 0 bases from V and 2 bases from J; bases unmatched to any gene: 3. The germline CDR1 and CDR2 sequences are ENHRY and SYGVKD. This CDR3 comprises 15 residues. The CDR3 DNA reads TGTGCCATCAGTGAGTCGCTAGGGGGCAACTATGGCTACACCTTC. Its protein is CAISESLGGNYGYTF.

The chain links TRBV12-3 or TRBV12-4 to TRBJ2-7, with D maybe TRBD2 (7 bases). This CDR3 has 13 residues. The ends were cut back, 7 bases at V and 2 bases at J, with 12 bases in the middle. The CDR3: CASNGGATYEQYF. The CDR3, as DNA: TGTGCCAGCAATGGGGGGGCTACCTACGAGCAGTACTTC.

The V call is TRBV6-5, the J call TRBJ2-3, with 11 positions matching TRBD2. Germline CDR1 is MNHEY and CDR2 is SVGAGI. J lost 4 bases, V lost 4 bases, and 1 base had no gene match. This CDR3 comprises 14 residues. The CDR3 DNA sequence: TGTGCCAGCAGTTTGGGACTAGCGGCAGATACGCAGTATTTT. Its translation is CASSLGLAADTQYF.

The rearrangement joins TRBV19 to TRBJ2-5; D ambiguous. CDR3 length: 13 residues. Germline loops: CDR1 LNHDA, CDR2 SQIVND (reference sequence). V lost 7 bases to trimming and J lost 2 bases, with 11 bases between them. CDR3 bases: TGTGCCAGTAAAGAGGTGAATCAAGAGACCCAGTACTTC. This codes for CASKEVNQETQYF.

The chain uses TRBV6-4 and TRBJ2-3; a weak D match, TRBD2 (6 bases). The CDR3 length is 16 residues. V lost 6 bases, J lost 0 bases, and 16 bases lay in between. Germline V gene sequence: CDR1 MRHNA, CDR2 SNTAGT. The CDR3 DNA is TGTGCCAGCAGCCCGAGGCGGGGAAGGAGCACAGATACGCAGTATTTT. Protein: CASSPRRGRSTDTQYF.

The V and J genes are TRBV24-1 and TRBJ2-6; 9 positions match TRBD1. CDR3 length: 18 amino acids. V lost 5 bases to trimming and J lost 2 bases; unmatched junction nucleotides: 9. Germline loops: CDR1 KGHDR, CDR2 SFDVKD. CDR3 sequence reads: CATSANDRGRTGANVLTF. In nucleotides, the CDR3 is TGTGCCACCAGTGCGAATGACAGGGGGAGGACTGGGGCCAACGTCCTGACTTTC.

The chain combines TRBV7-3 with TRBJ2-3; maybe TRBD1 (6 bases). CDR1 and CDR2 (germline): SGHTA, FQGTGA. Trimming removed 1 base at V and 0 bases at J, with 14 bases between. The CDR3 totals 17 residues. The CDR3 sequence: CASSLKGTKPSTDTQYF. In DNA, the CDR3 is TGTGCCAGCAGCTTAAAGGGGACAAAGCCTAGCACAGATACGCAGTATTTT.

The chain links TRBV6-5 to TRBJ2-7, with unresolved D. The germline V gene has CDR1 MNHEY and CDR2 SVGAGI. CDR3 size: 12 residues. Between the trimmed V and J ends, which lost 6 bases and 4 bases, there was a span of 10 bases. The CDR3 here is CASRREEYEQYV. The CDR3 DNA reads TGTGCCAGCAGACGTGAGGAGTACGAGCAGTACGTC.